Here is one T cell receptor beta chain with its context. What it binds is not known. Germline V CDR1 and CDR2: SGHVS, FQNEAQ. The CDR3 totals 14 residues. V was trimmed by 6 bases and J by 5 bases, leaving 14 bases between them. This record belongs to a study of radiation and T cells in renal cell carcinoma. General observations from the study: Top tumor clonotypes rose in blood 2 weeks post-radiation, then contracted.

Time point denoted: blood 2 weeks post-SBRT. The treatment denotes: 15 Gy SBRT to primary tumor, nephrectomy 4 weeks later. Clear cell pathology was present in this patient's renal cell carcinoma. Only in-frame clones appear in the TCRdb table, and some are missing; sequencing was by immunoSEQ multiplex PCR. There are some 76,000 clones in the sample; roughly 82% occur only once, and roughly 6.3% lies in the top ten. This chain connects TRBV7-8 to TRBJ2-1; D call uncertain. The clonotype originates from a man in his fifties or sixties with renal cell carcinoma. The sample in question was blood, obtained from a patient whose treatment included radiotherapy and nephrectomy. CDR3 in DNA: TGTGCCAGCAGTCCCAAAACACGAAACAATGAGCAGTTCTTC. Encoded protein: CASSPKTRNNEQFF.